These T cell receptor beta chains were read from a single sample in a study of blood T cell repertoires in COVID-19. Libraries were prepared by immunoSEQ multiplex PCR; TCRdb keeps only in-frame clonotypes and omits some of them. The data contain about 190,000 clones, approximately 80% of them singletons. What was sequenced was peripheral blood. All receptors derive from a woman between 50 and 59 years old with acute or convalescent COVID-19. CDR3s include the opening cysteine and the closing phenylalanine or tryptophan. The D gene is left open where the match is weak. A row's size may be missing; if present it is once, few, many or a size class.

length,J,V,D,size,CDR3,DNA
14,TRBJ1-1,TRBV9,NA,NA,CASSARARNTEAFF,TGTGCCAGCAGCGCCAGGGCTAGGAACACTGAAGCTTTCTTT
13,TRBJ1-4,TRBV2,TRBD1,NA,CAREDRASEKLFF,TGTGCCAGAGAAGACAGGGCAAGTGAAAAACTGTTTTTT
13,TRBJ2-1,TRBV2,NA,NA,CASSAPGPNEQFF,TGTGCCAGCAGTGCCCCGGGTCCCAATGAGCAGTTCTTC
12,TRBJ2-7,TRBV30,NA,NA,CAWSLGSYEQYF,TGTGCCTGGAGTCTAGGCTCCTACGAGCAGTACTTC
13,TRBJ2-5,TRBV5-1,TRBD2,NA,CASSSAGGETQYF,TGCGCCAGCAGCTCGGCGGGAGGAGAGACCCAGTACTTC
14,TRBJ2-2,TRBV2,NA,NA,CASRDKTNTGELFF,TGTGCCAGCCGGGACAAGACGAACACCGGGGAGCTGTTTTTT
14,TRBJ1-5,TRBV27,TRBD1,NA,CASVDRGLSQPQHF,TGTGCCAGCGTAGACAGGGGATTGAGTCAGCCCCAGCATTTT
13,TRBJ1-1,TRBV6-1,TRBD1,NA,CASSEYRGAEAFF,TGTGCCAGCAGTGAATACAGGGGGGCCGAAGCTTTCTTT
12,TRBJ1-2,TRBV30,NA,once,CAWGGITHGYTF,TGTGCCTGGGGGGGCATCACGCATGGCTACACCTTC
14,TRBJ2-7,TRBV5-8,TRBD1,NA,CASSFTGGGYEQYF,TGTGCCAGCAGCTTTACAGGGGGCGGGTACGAGCAGTACTTC
11,TRBJ1-2,TRBV20-1,TRBD1,NA,CSAQRDSGYTF,TGCAGTGCTCAACGGGACAGCGGCTACACCTTC